Sequencing of this T cell receptor beta chain was carried out in a study of chemoradiotherapy in HPV16-positive cancers. Profiling relied on immunoSEQ multiplex PCR, and the TCRdb table lists in-frame clones only, not all of them. The sample comprises around 29,000 clones, nearly 95% of which are singletons, and more than 15% rests with the top ten. V dropped 6 bases and J dropped 0; count of bases not matched to a gene: 3. The CDR3 runs to 15 residues. CDR1 and CDR2 (germline): MNHEY, SVGAGI. This sample comprised blood, obtained from a patient who underwent chemoradiotherapy. This receptor was obtained from a human donor with HPV-associated anogenital cancer. The gene calls are TRBV6-5 and TRBJ1-5; 9 positions agree with TRBD1. The CDR3 sequence: CASSLTGGSNQPQHF. The CDR3 nucleotides are TGTGCCAGCAGCCTGACAGGGGGTAGCAATCAGCCCCAGCATTTT.